This T cell receptor (beta chain) was identified in a study of cytomegalovirus exposure and HLA in healthy donors. Study-wide results and caveats: Reportedly, diagnosis of cytomegalovirus status by the classifier showed high specificity and sensitivity.

The PCR ran on 60 Vbeta and 13 Jbeta primers. Here immunoSEQ multiplex PCR was the method, and the copy in TCRdb shows in-frame clones only, minus some. The sample lists about 150,000 clones, roughly four fifths occurring once. Of note for this clone: The target antigen is unknown.

Per germline, CDR1 SGHNT and CDR2 YYREEE (reference sequence). CDR3 size: 13 residues. Trimming removed 0 bases at V and 2 bases at J, with 6 bases between. This chain connects TRBV5-4 to TRBJ2-7, with D tentatively TRBD1 (5 bases). Material for sequencing was PBMCs. The clonotype comes from a man under 40 in good health and CMV-seronegative. CDR3 DNA: TGTGCCAGCAGCTTGGGCAGGGCCTACGAGCAGTACTTC. This sequence encodes CASSLGRAYEQYF. Together with reference TRBV5-4 and TRBJ2-7, the CDR3 gives the full variable domain: ETGVTQSPTHLIKTRGQQVTLRCSSQSGHNTVSWYQQALGQGPQFIFQYYREEENGRGNFPPRFSGLQFPNYSSELNVNALELDDSALYLCASSLGRAYEQYFGPGTRLTVT.